Given below is one T cell receptor beta chain in context. Its antigen is not known. V was trimmed by 7 bases and J by 4 bases, leaving 22 bases between them. Germline-derived CDR1 and CDR2 are SGDLS and YYNGEE. The CDR3 totals 16 residues. The repertoire was sequenced with immunoSEQ multiplex PCR; TCRdb's copy has only in-frame clones and lacks some. The data contain about 110,000 clones, more than 85% of them singletons. These data belong to a study of T cell responses to AZD1222 COVID-19 vaccine. Broader study findings: Baseline seropositivity occurred in only six or seven AZD1222 recipients. Sampled repertoires all dated from after the peak T cell response. Donors skewed white British and female; clonal diversity was possibly underestimated.

The sequence was collected from an adult in good health. The chain is built from TRBV9 and TRBJ2-3; D is possibly TRBD1 or TRBD2 (6 bases each). The material was peripheral blood, obtained on day 0 of AZD1222 vaccination. CDR3 protein: CASGPGAHSDSDTQYF. The DNA for the CDR3 is TGTGCCAGCGGACCGGGGGCTCACTCCGACTCAGATACGCAGTATTTT. Combining the CDR3 with reference TRBV9 and TRBJ2-3 gives the whole variable domain DSGVTQTPKHLITATGQRVTLRCSPRSGDLSVYWYQQSLDQGLQFLIQYYNGEERAKGNILERFSAQQFPDLHSELNLSSLELGDSALYFCASGPGAHSDSDTQYFGPGTRLTVL.